Presented here are 24 T cell receptor beta chains from one specimen sequenced in a study of blood T cells in healthy people across ages. The second PCR ran roughly 7 to 12 cycles with a sample-barcoded 5' primer and J-beta primers. TCRdb itself ran the 5' RACE reads through MiXCR, one entry per CDR3 protein. The sample lists about 1.1 million distinct CDR3 sequences, around two fifths occurring once. Sequences were obtained from blood. These receptors were obtained from a man younger than 35 in good health.

The chain has TRBV30 and TRBJ2-5; 7 bases match TRBD2. Trimming removed 1 base from V and 1 base from J; junction bases left unmatched: 3. Germline lookup yields CDR1 GTSNPN and CDR2 SVGIG (reference sequence). The CDR3 is made up of 14 amino acids. CDR3 loop: CAWSAGRFQETQYF. CDR3 sequence (DNA): TGTGCCTGGAGTGCCGGGAGGTTCCAAGAGACCCAGTACTTC.

Comments on this clonotype: Compared with germline, one end of the junction differs, possibly owing to a read error. The chain couples TRBV14 to TRBJ1-1; the match to TRBD1 covers 7 bases. The CDR3 totals 17 residues. Germline CDR1 and CDR2: SGHDN and FVKESK. CDR3 nucleotides: TGTGCCAGCAGCCAACCTTACAGGGGCCGCATGAACACTGAAGATTTCTTT. Protein product: CASSQPYRGRMNTEDFF.

The sample holds a few counts of this clonotype. This chain links TRBV6-5 with TRBJ1-2; the match to TRBD1 covers 7 bases. Unmatched junction bases numbered 8, after V lost 4 bases and J lost 0 bases. This CDR3 is built from 16 residues. Germline loops: CDR1 MNHEY, CDR2 SVGAGI. CDR3 coding DNA: TGTGCCAGCAGTTCCACGGGACAGACAACTAACTATGGCTACACCTTC. Encoded protein: CASSSTGQTTNYGYTF.

This chain joins TRBV3-1 and TRBJ2-1; the match to TRBD2 covers 8 bases. Germline assignment: CDR1 LGHDT and CDR2 YNNKEL (reference sequence). The CDR3 consists of 16 residues. V was pared by 0 bases and J by 7 bases, with 8 bases of the junction left unmatched. The DNA for the CDR3 is TGTGCCAGCAGCCAAGACTCTAGCGGGTCTGGAAATGAGCAGTTCTTC. Translation gives CASSQDSSGSGNEQFF.

This clonotype appeared many times. This chain uses TRBV7-3 with TRBJ1-1; 8 bases agree with TRBD1. Germline trimming cut 6 bases from V and 6 bases from J; bases unmatched to any gene: 12. There are 15 residues in the CDR3. Looked up from germline, CDR1 is SGHTA and CDR2 is FQGTGA. As DNA, the CDR3 is TGTGCCAGCAGTTTGGGAGACAGGACAGGGTCTGAAGCTTTCTTT. Its translation is CASSLGDRTGSEAFF.

Comments on this clonotype: A clone one base away is much larger, so this may be a read error. The V gene is TRBV29-1, the J gene TRBJ2-1; D could derive from TRBD1 or TRBD2 (7 bases each). The closer fit of TRBJ2-7 to the DNA end suggests the J call may be wrong. Germline V gene data show CDR1 as SQVTM and CDR2 as ANQGSEA. The CDR3 totals 13 residues. The CDR3 loop reads CSVDRGGYNEQYF. In DNA, the CDR3 is TGCAGCGTTGACAGGGGGGGGTACAATGAGCAGTACTTC.

The chain employs TRBV20-1 and TRBJ2-7; no firm D call. Germline CDR1 DFQATT, CDR2 SNEGSKA (reference sequence). V was cut by 1 base and J by 2 bases, with 9 bases left in between. This CDR3 is 13 amino acids long. This CDR3 is CSARGAETYEQYF. The CDR3 DNA follows: TGCAGTGCTAGAGGGGCGGAAACCTACGAGCAGTACTTC.

V is TRBV29-1 and J is TRBJ1-1, with a tentative D call TRBD1 (5 bases). V lost 6 bases, J lost 6 bases, and 17 bases lay in between. The CDR3 contains 13 residues. The germline gives CDR1 SQVTM, CDR2 ANQGSEA. This CDR3 reads CSVRDSPGAEAFF. The CDR3 nucleotides read TGCAGCGTGCGGGACTCGCCTGGAGCTGAAGCTTTCTTT.

There are many counts of this clonotype. The chain is built from TRBV7-3 and TRBJ1-5; TRBD1 is a possible D gene (5 bases). V shed 2 bases and J shed 11 bases, with 13 bases lying between them. The CDR3 length is 13 residues. CDR1 and CDR2 (germline): SGHTA, FQGTGA. CDR3 protein: CASSLERDLAQHF. The CDR3 DNA reads TGTGCCAGCAGCTTAGAACGGGACCTTGCCCAGCATTTT.

This clonotype was recorded at least ten times. The gene calls are TRBV7-2 and TRBJ2-7; D uncertain. V was trimmed by 1 base and J by 0 bases, leaving 7 bases between them. Germline V gene lookup returns CDR1 SGHTA and CDR2 FQGNSA. The length of the CDR3 is 14 residues. In DNA form, the CDR3 reads TGTGCCAGCAGCTTAGTCGCCAGCTCCTACGAGCAGTACTTC. It specifies CASSLVASSYEQYF. The whole variable domain, filled in from reference TRBV7-2 and TRBJ2-7, reads GAGVSQSPSNKVTEKGKDVELRCDPISGHTALYWYRQSLGQGLEFLIYFQGNSAPDKSGLPSDRFSAERTGGSVSTLTIQRTQQEDSAVYLCASSLVASSYEQYFGPGTRLTVT.

Notes on this clonotype: A clone one base away is much larger, so this may be a read error. Here the CDR3 reads CASSNREGNEQFF. The CDR3 region has the DNA TGTGCCAGTTCGAACAGGGAGGGCAATGAGCAGTTCTTC. V is TRBV19 and J is TRBJ2-1, with D perhaps matching TRBD2 (7 bases). The CDR3 runs 13 residues. Trimming shortened V by 8 bases and J by 6 bases, and 14 bases separated the two germline ends. The germline CDR1 and CDR2 sequences are LNHDA and SQIVND (reference sequence).

This chain links TRBV24-1 with TRBJ2-3; D is unresolved. Germline values: CDR1 KGHDR, CDR2 SFDVKD. This CDR3 has 14 amino acids. The V and J ends lost 4 bases and 4 bases respectively, with 11 bases between them. CDR3 sequence (DNA): TGTGCCACCAGTGACCCCAGATGGCCAGATACGCAGTATTTT. The encoded protein is CATSDPRWPDTQYF.

This clonotype was seen more than once but under ten times. The chain's CDR3 is CATSRTGRTDTQYF. In nucleotides, the CDR3 is TGTGCCACCTCCCGGACAGGGAGAACAGATACGCAGTATTTT. This chain uses TRBV24-1 with TRBJ2-3, with 8 bases that match TRBD1. The CDR3 spans 14 residues. The V and J ends lost 9 bases and 3 bases, in that order; junction bases with no gene match: 7. Germline V gene data show CDR1 as KGHDR and CDR2 as SFDVKD.

This clonotype was recorded a few times. V is TRBV6-6 and J is TRBJ2-3; no clear D. The CDR3 covers 13 residues. CDR1 MNHNY and CDR2 SVGAGI come from the germline V gene (reference sequence). V was clipped by 5 bases and J by 5 bases, with 11 bases between them. The DNA of the CDR3 is TGTGCCAGCAGTAATCCGACCGTAGATACGCAGTATTTT. Translating it yields CASSNPTVDTQYF.

This clonotype was observed a single time. This may arise from a read error, as a much more abundant clone is one base away. The V call is TRBV5-1, the J call TRBJ2-1; D gene ambiguous. Germline CDR1 and CDR2: SGHRS and YFSETQ. The CDR3 contains 14 residues. In nucleotides, the CDR3 is TGCACCAGCAGCTTGGCAGGAAATAACAATGAGCAGTTCTTC. This encodes CTSSLAGNNNEQFF.

This chain uses TRBV6-2 or TRBV6-3 with TRBJ2-5; D unclear. The DNA end is more similar to TRBJ2-7, so the J call may be wrong. The CDR3 is 12 residues long. The V gene's germline CDR1 is MNHEY and CDR2 SVGEGT. As DNA, the CDR3 is TGTGCCAGCAGGGCCAGCGATGGCGAGCAGTACTTC. Protein: CASRASDGEQYF.

This chain connects TRBV5-6 to TRBJ2-7, with unresolved D. The CDR3 is 14 amino acids. Trimming left V 4 bases short and J 5 bases short, with 16 bases between. Germline lookup yields CDR1 SGHDT and CDR2 YYEEEE. As DNA, the CDR3 is TGTGCCAGCAGCCAAGCGCGGATCGAAGACGAGCAGTACTTC. This sequence encodes CASSQARIEDEQYF.

This clonotype has only a few counts. The rearrangement links TRBV6-2 or TRBV6-3 to TRBJ2-5; 8 nucleotides line up with TRBD1. The J call is doubtful: the DNA matches TRBJ2-4 better. Looked up from germline, CDR1 is MNHEY and CDR2 is SVGEGT. This CDR3 comprises 13 residues. The CDR3 region is CASSFGQGNIQYF. The DNA of the CDR3 is TGTGCCAGCAGTTTCGGACAGGGCAACATTCAGTACTTC.

This clonotype was detected a few times. The chain recombines TRBV7-8 with TRBJ2-6, with D hard to call. Trimming removed 1 base from V and 0 bases from J, with 10 bases in between. In germline, CDR1 is SGHVS, CDR2 FQNEAQ. The CDR3 is 17 residues long. In nucleotides, the CDR3 is TGTGCCAGCAGCTTAGGGGTCAGGAGCTCTGGGGCCAACGTCCTGACTTTC. Encoded protein: CASSLGVRSSGANVLTF.

The V gene is TRBV27, the J gene TRBJ1-2; D is unclear. This CDR3 spans 14 amino acids. The germline V gene encodes CDR1 MNHEY and CDR2 SMNVEV (reference sequence). Deletions cut 3 bases from V and 4 bases from J, with 12 bases between. The DNA of the CDR3 is TGTGCCAGCAGTTTGTTCGGACCGTCCTATGGCTACACCTTC. As protein: CASSLFGPSYGYTF.

This clonotype was observed a handful of times. The V call is TRBV9, the J call TRBJ2-3, with TRBD1 matching over 8 bases. With V trimmed by 4 bases and J by 11 bases, 15 bases remained unmatched. The CDR3 has 15 residues. Per the germline V gene, CDR1 is SGDLS and CDR2 is YYNGEE. The CDR3 loop is CASSFTGTGRSEQYF. The CDR3 DNA is TGTGCCAGCAGCTTTACCGGGACAGGACGTTCGGAGCAGTATTTT.

The chain uses TRBV2 and TRBJ2-2; D unclear. Per the germline V gene, CDR1 is SNHLY and CDR2 is FYNNEI. Trimming stripped 4 bases from V and 10 bases from J, with 7 bases between. The CDR3 runs 11 residues. DNA for the CDR3: TGTGCCAGCAGTGTGGCAGAGGAGCTGTTTTTT. Encoded protein: CASSVAEELFF.

This clonotype appeared a few times. The chain recombines TRBV20-1 with TRBJ2-5; D is unresolved. CDR1 and CDR2 (germline): DFQATT, SNEGSKA (reference sequence). The CDR3 covers 13 residues. V was clipped by 0 bases and J by 11 bases, with 16 bases between them. The CDR3 loop is CSARDFRRDEQYF. CDR3 bases: TGCAGTGCTAGAGATTTTAGGCGCGATGAGCAGTACTTC.

The rearrangement links TRBV7-3 to TRBJ2-5; D not certain. The germline CDR1 and CDR2 sequences are SGHTA and FQGTGA. Trimming took off 5 bases at V and 7 bases at J, with 14 bases between the two ends. This CDR3 spans 13 amino acids. CDR3 amino acids: CASSPGPPRTQYF. CDR3 coding DNA: TGTGCCAGCAGCCCCGGTCCCCCGAGGACCCAGTACTTC. Supplemented by reference TRBV7-3 and TRBJ2-5, the full variable domain reads GAGVSQTPSNKVTEKGKYVELRCDPISGHTALYWYRQSLGQGPEFLIYFQGTGAADDSGLPNDRFFAVRPEGSVSTLKIQRTERGDSAVYLCASSPGPPRTQYFGPGTRLLVL.